The clone carrying this T cell receptor beta chain was recorded a few times. Its specificity is not known. This record belongs to a study of T-cell memory formation after mild COVID-19. Whole-study findings and limits: Later expanders leaned CD4+, whereas day 15 to 85 contracting clones were balanced CD4/CD8. Researchers report contracting CD4+ clones mostly in CM and EM, with CD8+ clones in EMRA.

Constant-segment primers served in 5'RACE that generated TCR alpha and TCR beta cDNA libraries bearing sample barcodes and UMIs. TCRdb processed the 5' RACE reads anew with MiXCR; each CDR3 protein has one entry. This sample has 500,000 to 600,000 distinct CDR3 sequences, with more than 15% found just once. The CDR3 is 15 amino acids. The germline V gene has CDR1 SGHDT and CDR2 YYEEEE. V lost 2 bases and J lost 0, with 9 bases in between. The material sequenced was PBMCs or a T cell subset sorted from them (not recorded which). The origin of this receptor is an adult woman who had mild COVID-19 (a few samples of this study predate the infection). Cell type and time point are not known. The rearrangement uses TRBV5-6 and TRBJ1-3; TRBD1 might be the D (5 bases). CDR3: CASSFRVSSGNTIYF. CDR3 nucleotide sequence: TGTGCCAGCAGCTTCAGGGTGAGCTCTGGAAACACCATATATTTT.